What follows is one T cell receptor beta chain and its context. Its antigen is not identified. This sample was included in a study of siplizumab effects on memory and regulatory T cells. Study results and caveats: The authors did not confirm suppressive function in proliferating Tregs from siplizumab cultures.

CDR3 size: 13 residues. From germline, CDR1 is MNHEY and CDR2 SMNVEV (reference sequence). The V gene lost 9 bases and the J gene lost 6 bases, with 16 bases spanning the gap. TCRdb's copy holds only in-frame clones and misses some; the assay was immunoSEQ multiplex PCR. Here the sample spans about 100,000 clones, 75% to 95% being singletons. The receptor was derived from a human donor in good health. The chain uses TRBV27 and TRBJ2-3, with D tentatively TRBD2 (6 bases). Sequenced material: CD4+ T cells sorted from blood. The DNA for the CDR3 is TGTGCCAGATTATTACACCGGGGGGATACGCAGTATTTT. As protein: CARLLHRGDTQYF.